This T cell receptor beta chain was captured in a study of cytomegalovirus exposure and HLA in healthy donors. Overall study findings and caveats: A later analysis by the authors found several of the most significant clusters apparently linked to common viral pathogens. Analysis was carried out at a later point, and it linked a missense DCLRE1C variant to TCR beta V- and J-gene trimming. Sequencing depth roughly uniform across donors was assumed in presence/absence analyses. The study found most TCR sequences rare, yet found some public TCRs in many donors.

PCR involved 60 Vbeta and 13 Jbeta primers. Here immunoSEQ multiplex PCR was the method, and the copy in TCRdb shows in-frame clones only, minus some. The sample shows approximately 120,000 clones, under 80% of them seen only once. Comments on this clone: Its antigen is undetermined.

CDR1 LGHNA and CDR2 YSLEER come from the germline V gene. The V end was cut by 2 bases, the J end by 5 bases, with 10 bases between. The CDR3 length is 14 residues. The sequencing input was PBMCs. The receptor was isolated from a woman aged 50 to 65 in good health and CMV-seropositive. The rearrangement uses TRBV4-3 and TRBJ2-4; D ambiguous. CDR3 protein: CASSQSAGQNIQYF. CDR3 coding DNA: TGCGCCAGCAGCCAATCCGCAGGCCAAAACATTCAGTACTTC.